A single sample gave rise to the 3 T cell receptor beta chains below, sequenced in a study of CD8 T cells in ankylosing spondylitis. For these TCRs, the target antigens are not known. Broader study findings: What seemed typical of ankylosing spondylitis blood was a TCR beta motif built from eight highly homologous variants.

Via MiXCR, TCRdb re-called the 5' RACE reads, giving one row per CDR3 protein. The data contain about 500,000 distinct CDR3 sequences, 5.3% of them seen just once; the ten biggest clones take up under 4.5%. The sample comprised blood, either unsorted or a sorted T cell fraction (not recorded which). These TCRs come from a male donor with ankylosing spondylitis.

This clonotype has at least ten counts. The chain couples TRBV20-1 to TRBJ1-5, with TRBD1 as a possible D gene (5 bases). The CDR3 extends over 15 amino acids. V gave up 5 bases and J gave up 7 bases, with 21 bases separating them. Germline CDR1 DFQATT, CDR2 SNEGSKA (reference sequence). CDR3: CSALTREGSGQPQHF. The CDR3 nucleotides read TGCAGTGCTCTTACGAGGGAGGGGTCCGGCCAGCCCCAGCATTTT.

This clonotype has at least ten counts. The V and J genes are TRBV20-1 and TRBJ2-7; D may be TRBD1 or TRBD2 (6 bases each). The germline gives CDR1 DFQATT, CDR2 SNEGSKA (reference sequence). This CDR3 has 15 amino acids. V was pared by 6 bases and J by 6 bases, with 24 bases between. DNA of the CDR3: TGCAGTGCACGGGACTTAGGGGGATCCCGTTTCGAGCAGTACTTC. This gives the protein CSARDLGGSRFEQYF.

Many counts were recorded for this clonotype. The rearrangement uses TRBV10-3 and TRBJ2-1; TRBD2 matches at 7 bases. The V segment lost 4 bases and the J segment 0 bases; nucleotides outside the gene matches: 15. The germline CDR1 and CDR2 sequences are ENHRY and SYGVKD. The CDR3 contains 19 residues. The CDR3, as DNA: TGTGCCATCAGTGTCCAACGCTTACTAGCGCCGAGCTCCTACAATGAGCAGTTCTTC. Amino acids: CAISVQRLLAPSSYNEQFF.